This record looks at one TCR beta chain sequence and its context. Its target is not known. This record belongs to a study of T cell responses to AZD1222 COVID-19 vaccine. The germline V gene has CDR1 LNHDA and CDR2 SQIVND (reference sequence). J lost 1 base, V lost 5 bases, and 4 bases had no gene match. The CDR3 consists of 14 residues. Produced via immunoSEQ multiplex PCR; TCRdb's table is partial and in-frame only. This table holds about 100,000 clones, 88% found once. The study, taken as a whole, reports: Clonal diversity may have been underestimated, and the donors were mostly white British, with more females than males. Of spike-specific TCRs, nearly half reportedly target regions left unmutated in variants.

The TCR sequence derives from an adult in good health. V gene TRBV19 combines with J gene TRBJ2-7; 8 bases fit TRBD1. The input for sequencing was peripheral blood, taken on day 0 of AZD1222 vaccination. CDR3 nucleotide sequence: TGTGCCAGTAGTGCTGGGACAGGATCCTACGAGCAGTACTTC. Its translation is CASSAGTGSYEQYF.